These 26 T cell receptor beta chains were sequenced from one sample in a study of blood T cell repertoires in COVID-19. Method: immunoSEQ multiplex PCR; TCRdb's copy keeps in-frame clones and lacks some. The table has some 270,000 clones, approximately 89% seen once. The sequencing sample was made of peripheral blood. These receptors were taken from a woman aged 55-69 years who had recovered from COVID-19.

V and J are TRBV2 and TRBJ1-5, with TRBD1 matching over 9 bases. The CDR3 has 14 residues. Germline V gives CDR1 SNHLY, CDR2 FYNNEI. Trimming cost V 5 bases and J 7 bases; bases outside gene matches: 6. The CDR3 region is CASSWGQGLQPQHF. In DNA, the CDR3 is TGTGCCAGCAGTTGGGGACAGGGTCTACAGCCCCAGCATTTT.

The CDR3 region is CSVGDSYQPQHF. In DNA form, the CDR3 reads TGCAGCGTTGGGGACAGCTATCAGCCCCAGCATTTT. The chain recombines TRBV29-1 with TRBJ1-5; 7 bases fit TRBD1. V was clipped by 4 bases and J by 5 bases; unmatched bases: 2. Per the germline V gene, CDR1 is SQVTM and CDR2 is ANQGSEA. This CDR3 region has 12 residues.

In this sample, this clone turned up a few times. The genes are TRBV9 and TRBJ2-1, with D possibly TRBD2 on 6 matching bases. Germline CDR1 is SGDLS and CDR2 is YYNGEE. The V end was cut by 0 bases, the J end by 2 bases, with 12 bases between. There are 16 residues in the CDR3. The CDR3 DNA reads TGTGCCAGCAGCGTAGTAGGAGGGCCCACCTACAATGAGCAGTTCTTC. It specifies CASSVVGGPTYNEQFF.

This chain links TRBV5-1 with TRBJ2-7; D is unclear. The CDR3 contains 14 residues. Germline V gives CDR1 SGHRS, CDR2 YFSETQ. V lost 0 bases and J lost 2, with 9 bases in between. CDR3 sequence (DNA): TGCGCCAGCAGCTTGGTTTCACCTACCTACGAGCAGTACTTC. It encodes CASSLVSPTYEQYF.

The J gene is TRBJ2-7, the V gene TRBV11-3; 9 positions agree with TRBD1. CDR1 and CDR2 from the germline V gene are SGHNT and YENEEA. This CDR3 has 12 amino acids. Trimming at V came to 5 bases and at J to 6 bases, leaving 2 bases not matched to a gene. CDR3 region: CASSETGGEQYF. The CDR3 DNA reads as TGTGCCAGCAGCGAGACAGGGGGCGAGCAGTACTTC.

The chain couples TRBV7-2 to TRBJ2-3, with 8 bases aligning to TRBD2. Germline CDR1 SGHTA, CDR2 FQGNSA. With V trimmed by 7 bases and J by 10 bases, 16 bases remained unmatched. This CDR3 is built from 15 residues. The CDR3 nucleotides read TGTGCCAGCAACTCCGGGGGGGCAGCCAGAGCGGCGCAGTATTTT. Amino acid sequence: CASNSGGAARAAQYF.

The CDR3 DNA follows: TGTGCCAGCAGGTTACAGGGAACCTACGAGCAGTACTTC. Its translation is CASRLQGTYEQYF. The gene calls are TRBV12-3 or TRBV12-4 and TRBJ2-7; the D gene is possibly TRBD1 (6 bases). Trimming left V 6 bases short and J 2 bases short, with 11 bases between. This CDR3 is built from 13 residues.

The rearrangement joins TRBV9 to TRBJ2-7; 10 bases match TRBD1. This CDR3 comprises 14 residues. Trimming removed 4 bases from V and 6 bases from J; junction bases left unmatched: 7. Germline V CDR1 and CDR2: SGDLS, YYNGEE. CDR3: CASSQTGGDAEQYF. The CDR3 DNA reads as TGTGCCAGCAGCCAGACAGGGGGCGATGCCGAGCAGTACTTC.

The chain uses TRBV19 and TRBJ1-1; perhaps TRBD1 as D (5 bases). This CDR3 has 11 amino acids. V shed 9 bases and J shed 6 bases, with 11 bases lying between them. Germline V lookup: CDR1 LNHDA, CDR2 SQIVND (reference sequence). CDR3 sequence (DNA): TGTGCCAGCAAAACGGGGGCTGAAGCTTTCTTT. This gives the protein CASKTGAEAFF.

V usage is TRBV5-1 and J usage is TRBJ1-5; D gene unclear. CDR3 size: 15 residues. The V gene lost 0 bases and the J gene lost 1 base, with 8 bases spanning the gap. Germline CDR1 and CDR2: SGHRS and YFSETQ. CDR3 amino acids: CASSLAGMSNQPQHF. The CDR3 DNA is TGCGCCAGCAGCTTGGCCGGGATGAGCAATCAGCCCCAGCATTTT.

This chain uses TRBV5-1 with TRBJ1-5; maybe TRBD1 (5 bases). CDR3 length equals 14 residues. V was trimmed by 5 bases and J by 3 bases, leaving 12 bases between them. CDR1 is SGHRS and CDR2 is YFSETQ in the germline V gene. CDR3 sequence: CASSFDSNNQPQHF. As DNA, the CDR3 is TGCGCCAGCAGTTTCGACAGTAACAATCAGCCCCAGCATTTT.

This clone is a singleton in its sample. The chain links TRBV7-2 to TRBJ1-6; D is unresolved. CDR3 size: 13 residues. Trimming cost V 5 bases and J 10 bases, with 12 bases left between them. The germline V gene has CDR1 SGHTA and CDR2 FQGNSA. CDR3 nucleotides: TGTGCCAGCAGCCCGGGATGGGAGTCACCCCTCCACTTT. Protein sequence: CASSPGWESPLHF. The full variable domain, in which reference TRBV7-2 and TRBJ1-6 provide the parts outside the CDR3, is GAGVSQSPSNKVTEKGKDVELRCDPISGHTALYWYRQSLGQGLEFLIYFQGNSAPDKSGLPSDRFSAERTGGSVSTLTIQRTQQEDSAVYLCASSPGWESPLHFGNGTRLTVT.

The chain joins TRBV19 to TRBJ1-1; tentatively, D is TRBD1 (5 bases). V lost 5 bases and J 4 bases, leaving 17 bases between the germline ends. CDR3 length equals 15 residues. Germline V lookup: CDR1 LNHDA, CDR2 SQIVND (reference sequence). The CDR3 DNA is TGTGCCAGTAGTCCCTACTCAGGGTTGAGCACTGAAGCTTTCTTT. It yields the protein CASSPYSGLSTEAFF.

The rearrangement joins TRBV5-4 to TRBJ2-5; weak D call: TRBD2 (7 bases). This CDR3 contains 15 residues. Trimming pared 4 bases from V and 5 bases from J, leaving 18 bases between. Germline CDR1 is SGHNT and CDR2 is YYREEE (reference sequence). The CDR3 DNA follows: TGTGCCAGCAGCCGCGAAGGGGGGGGCGGGGAGACCCAGTACTTC. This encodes CASSREGGGGETQYF.

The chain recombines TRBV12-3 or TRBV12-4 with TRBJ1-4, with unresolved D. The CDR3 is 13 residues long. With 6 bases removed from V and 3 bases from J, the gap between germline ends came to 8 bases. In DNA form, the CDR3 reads TGTGCCAGCAGCGTTGTCTCTAATGAAAAACTGTTTTTT. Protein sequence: CASSVVSNEKLFF.

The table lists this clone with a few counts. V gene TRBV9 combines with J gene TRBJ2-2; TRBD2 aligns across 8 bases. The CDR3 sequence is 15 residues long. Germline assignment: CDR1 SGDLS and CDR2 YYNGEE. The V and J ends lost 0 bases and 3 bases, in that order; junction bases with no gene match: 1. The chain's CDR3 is CASSVVSGDTGELFF. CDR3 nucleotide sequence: TGTGCCAGCAGCGTAGTTAGCGGGGACACCGGGGAGCTGTTTTTT.

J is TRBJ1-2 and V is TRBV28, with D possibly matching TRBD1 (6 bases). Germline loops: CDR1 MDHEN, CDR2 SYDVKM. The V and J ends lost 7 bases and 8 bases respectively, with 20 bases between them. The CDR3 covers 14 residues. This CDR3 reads CASITGQVEKGYTF. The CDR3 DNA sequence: TGTGCCAGCATAACAGGGCAGGTCGAAAAAGGCTACACCTTC.

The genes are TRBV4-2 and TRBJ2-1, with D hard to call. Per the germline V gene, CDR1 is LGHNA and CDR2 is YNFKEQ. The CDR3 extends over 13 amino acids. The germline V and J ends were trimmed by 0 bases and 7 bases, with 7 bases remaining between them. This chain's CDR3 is CASSQERANEQFF. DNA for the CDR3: TGTGCCAGCAGCCAAGAACGAGCAAATGAGCAGTTCTTC.

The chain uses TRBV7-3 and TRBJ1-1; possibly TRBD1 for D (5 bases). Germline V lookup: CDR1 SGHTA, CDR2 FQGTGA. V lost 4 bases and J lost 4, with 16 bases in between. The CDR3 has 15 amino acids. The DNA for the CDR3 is TGTGCCAGCAGCTACATTGGAGGGGCGCGCACTGAAGCTTTCTTT. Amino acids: CASSYIGGARTEAFF.

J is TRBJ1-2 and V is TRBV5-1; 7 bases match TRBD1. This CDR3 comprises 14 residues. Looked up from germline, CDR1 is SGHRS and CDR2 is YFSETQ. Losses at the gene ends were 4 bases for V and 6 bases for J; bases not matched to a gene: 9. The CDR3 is CASSADRNWHGYTF. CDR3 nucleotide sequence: TGCGCCAGCAGCGCGGACAGGAATTGGCATGGCTACACCTTC.

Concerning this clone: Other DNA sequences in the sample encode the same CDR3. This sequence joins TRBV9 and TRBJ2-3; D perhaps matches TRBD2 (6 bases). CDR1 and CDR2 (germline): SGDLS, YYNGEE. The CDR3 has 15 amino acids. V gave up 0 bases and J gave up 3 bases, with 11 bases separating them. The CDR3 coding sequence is TGTGCCAGCAGCGTAGGTTCGGGGAGGACAGATACGCAGTATTTT. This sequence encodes CASSVGSGRTDTQYF.

The CDR3 spells CASSVGGSGLNTGELFF. The CDR3 DNA follows: TGTGCCAGCAGCGTAGGAGGTAGCGGGTTGAACACCGGGGAGCTGTTTTTT. This chain links TRBV9 with TRBJ2-2, with 7 bases identical to TRBD2. Germline loops: CDR1 SGDLS, CDR2 YYNGEE. CDR3 size: 17 residues. Losses at the gene ends were 0 bases for V and 1 base for J; bases not matched to a gene: 6. The whole variable domain, remainder taken from reference TRBV9 and TRBJ2-2, is DSGVTQTPKHLITATGQRVTLRCSPRSGDLSVYWYQQSLDQGLQFLIQYYNGEERAKGNILERFSAQQFPDLHSELNLSSLELGDSALYFCASSVGGSGLNTGELFFGEGSRLTVL.

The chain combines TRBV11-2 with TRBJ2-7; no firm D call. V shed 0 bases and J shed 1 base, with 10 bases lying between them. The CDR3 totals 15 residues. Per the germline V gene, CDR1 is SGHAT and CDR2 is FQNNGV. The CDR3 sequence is CASSLESVRSYEQYF. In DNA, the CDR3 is TGTGCCAGCAGCTTAGAATCGGTACGGTCCTACGAGCAGTACTTC.

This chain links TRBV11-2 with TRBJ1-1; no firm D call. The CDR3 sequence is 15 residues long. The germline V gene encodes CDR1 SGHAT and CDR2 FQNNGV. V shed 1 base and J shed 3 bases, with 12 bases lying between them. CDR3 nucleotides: TGTGCCAGCAGCTTAGTAATCCGCGGGGACACTGAAGCTTTCTTT. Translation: CASSLVIRGDTEAFF.

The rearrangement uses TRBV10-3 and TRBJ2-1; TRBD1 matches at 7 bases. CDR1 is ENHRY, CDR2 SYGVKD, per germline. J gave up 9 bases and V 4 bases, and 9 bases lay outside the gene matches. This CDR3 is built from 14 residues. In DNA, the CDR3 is TGTGCCATCAGTGGCCCCACAGGGGCGGGTGAGCAGTTCTTC. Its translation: CAISGPTGAGEQFF.

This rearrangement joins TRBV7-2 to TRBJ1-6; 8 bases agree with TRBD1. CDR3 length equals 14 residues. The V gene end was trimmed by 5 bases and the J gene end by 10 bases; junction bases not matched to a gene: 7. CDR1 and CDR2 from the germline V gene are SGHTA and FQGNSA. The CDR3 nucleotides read TGTGCCAGCAGCCCCCGGCAGGGGGCGTCACCCCTCCACTTT. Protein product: CASSPRQGASPLHF.